The 25 T cell receptor beta chains reported below all come from one sample, sequenced in a study of blood T cell repertoires in COVID-19. This table comes from immunoSEQ multiplex PCR, and its TCRdb copy is limited to in-frame clones, with some not included. Here the sample spans about 59,000 clones, around nine tenths being singletons. Sequenced sample: peripheral blood. Receptors were obtained from an elderly man with acute or convalescent COVID-19.

The chain couples TRBV15 to TRBJ2-2, with D possibly TRBD2 on 5 matching bases. Trimming shortened V by 4 bases and J by 6 bases, and 9 bases separated the two germline ends. There are 13 residues in the CDR3. CDR1 is LNHNV, CDR2 YYDKDF, per germline (reference sequence). CDR3 coding DNA: TGTGCCACCAGCACCAGCGGCTCCGGGGAGCTGTTTTTT. Amino acids: CATSTSGSGELFF.

The CDR3 region has the DNA TGTGCCAGCAGACGCGGGTACGAGCAGTACTTC. It is translated as CASRRGYEQYF. V and J are TRBV3-1 (or the pseudogene TRBV3-2) and TRBJ2-7; D perhaps matches TRBD2 (5 bases). The V end was cut by 6 bases, the J end by 4 bases, with 7 bases between. CDR1 is LGHDT and CDR2 is YNNKEL in the germline V gene (reference sequence). CDR3 length: 11 amino acids.

The rearrangement uses TRBV4-1 and TRBJ1-1; 10 nucleotides align to TRBD1. The CDR3 sequence is 15 residues long. Germline-derived CDR1 and CDR2 are MGHRA and YSYEKL. V lost 7 bases to trimming and J lost 0 bases; unmatched junction nucleotides: 5. In nucleotides, the CDR3 is TGCGCCAGCACAGGGACAGGGGTGGTGAACACTGAAGCTTTCTTT. Amino acids: CASTGTGVVNTEAFF.

The V and J genes are TRBV3-1 (or the pseudogene TRBV3-2) and TRBJ1-5; 9 bases line up with TRBD1. Germline loops: CDR1 LGHDT, CDR2 YNNKEL (reference sequence). The CDR3 totals 14 residues. J lost 7 bases, V lost 1 base, and 2 bases had no gene match. This chain's CDR3 is CASSQGQGGQPQHF. CDR3 in DNA: TGTGCCAGCAGCCAAGGACAGGGGGGACAGCCCCAGCATTTT.

The rearrangement links TRBV6-5 to TRBJ2-5, with a possible D match to TRBD1 (6 bases). Germline V gene lookup returns CDR1 MNHEY and CDR2 SVGAGI. V was trimmed by 11 bases and J by 5 bases, leaving 21 bases between them. This CDR3 has 14 residues. The CDR3 protein is CAGAWDPQGETQYF. The CDR3 region has the DNA TGTGCCGGCGCTTGGGACCCCCAGGGGGAGACCCAGTACTTC.

This chain connects TRBV6-6 to TRBJ1-5, with TRBD1 identical over 7 bases. This CDR3 spans 17 amino acids. V lost 5 bases, J lost 0 bases, and 10 bases stayed unmatched. Germline V lookup: CDR1 MNHNY, CDR2 SVGAGI (reference sequence). The CDR3 here is CASSHRLGQNSNQPQHF. CDR3 bases: TGTGCCAGCAGTCACCGGTTGGGACAGAATAGCAATCAGCCCCAGCATTTT.

This chain links TRBV5-4 with TRBJ2-5; 9 positions agree with TRBD1. J was trimmed by 3 bases and V by 4 bases; bases with no gene match: 1. Germline lookup yields CDR1 SGHNT and CDR2 YYREEE (reference sequence). The length of the CDR3 is 13 residues. The CDR3 spells CASSRQGEETQYF. The DNA of the CDR3 is TGTGCCAGCAGCAGACAGGGGGAAGAGACCCAGTACTTC.

The V gene is TRBV11-2, the J gene TRBJ2-7; 7 bases are a match to TRBD1. V lost 5 bases, J lost 2 bases, and 9 bases stayed unmatched. Germline V gene data show CDR1 as SGHAT and CDR2 as FQNNGV. The CDR3 spans 15 residues. The CDR3 coding sequence is TGTGCCAGCAGCGCCAAACAGGGGCCCACCTACGAGCAGTACTTC. Its translation is CASSAKQGPTYEQYF.

The chain employs TRBV21-1 and TRBJ2-6; no DNA check was done on the table's D call, TRBD1. TRBV21-1 is classified as a pseudogene. The CDR3 totals 17 residues. The CDR3 protein is CASSTPGHTSGANVLTF. As DNA, the CDR3 is TGTGCCAGCAGCACCCCCGGACACACCTCTGGGGCCAACGTCCTGACTTTC.

The chain's CDR3 is CASRGRGGTDTQYF. The CDR3 coding sequence is TGTGCCAGCAGGGGGCGGGGCGGCACAGATACGCAGTATTTT. This chain connects TRBV7-9 to TRBJ2-3, with D possibly matching TRBD2 (6 bases). V was shortened by 6 bases and J by 1 base, with 11 bases between the two germline ends. Germline lookup yields CDR1 SEHNR and CDR2 FQNEAQ (reference sequence). This CDR3 is 14 amino acids long.

The chain couples TRBV2 to TRBJ2-5; D gene uncertain. Trimming shortened V by 8 bases and J by 2 bases, and 6 bases separated the two germline ends. The germline CDR1 and CDR2 sequences are SNHLY and FYNNEI. The CDR3 extends over 11 amino acids. CDR3 in DNA: TGTGCCAGCGCCCAGCAAGAGACCCAGTACTTC. Translated: CASAQQETQYF.

This clone appeared a few times. The chain is built from TRBV20-1 and TRBJ2-2; no clear D. V was shortened by 3 bases and J by 4 bases, with 12 bases between the two germline ends. The germline CDR1 and CDR2 sequences are DFQATT and SNEGSKA (reference sequence). The CDR3 sequence is 14 residues long. The DNA for the CDR3 is TGCAGTGCTAGTTGGGCTGGCCTCACCGGGGAGCTGTTTTTT. Protein sequence: CSASWAGLTGELFF.

The rearrangement uses TRBV11-2 and TRBJ1-3; no definite D call. Trimming removed 6 bases at V and 7 bases at J, with 13 bases between. The length of the CDR3 is 13 residues. Looked up from germline, CDR1 is SGHAT and CDR2 is FQNNGV. The CDR3 DNA reads TGTGCCAGCAGACCTGACCTGCGGAACACCATATATTTT. Translated, it gives CASRPDLRNTIYF.

This clone was seen only a few times. This chain links TRBV19 with TRBJ1-2; D gene unclear. V gave up 3 bases and J gave up 6 bases, with 8 bases separating them. The CDR3 length is 12 residues. Germline CDR1 is LNHDA and CDR2 is SQIVND (reference sequence). This CDR3 reads CASSMRQNGYTF. CDR3 bases: TGTGCCAGTAGTATGCGCCAAAATGGCTACACCTTC.

This chain links TRBV28 with TRBJ2-7; D uncertain. Per germline, CDR1 MDHEN and CDR2 SYDVKM. The V and J ends lost 0 bases and 0 bases respectively, with 6 bases between them. The CDR3 extends over 14 amino acids. The CDR3 loop reads CASSLWGSSYEQYF. The CDR3 nucleotides are TGTGCCAGCAGTTTATGGGGCAGCTCCTACGAGCAGTACTTC.

The chain is built from TRBV19 and TRBJ1-1, with 7 bases aligning to TRBD1. With 9 bases clipped from V and 4 bases from J, the junction kept 17 bases outside the gene matches. The germline gives CDR1 LNHDA, CDR2 SQIVND (reference sequence). This CDR3 contains 16 residues. The CDR3 nucleotides read TGTGCCAGACCAAGACACAGGGGCGTAGGAGGCACTGAAGCTTTCTTT. Its protein product is CARPRHRGVGGTEAFF.

The gene calls are TRBV7-9 and TRBJ2-1; 10 bases fit TRBD2. Trimming removed 4 bases from V and 3 bases from J; junction bases left unmatched: 9. The CDR3 contains 17 residues. The germline V gene encodes CDR1 SEHNR and CDR2 FQNEAQ (reference sequence). The CDR3 DNA is TGTGCCAGCAGCTCTAGTGGTTCTAGCGGGGGCTACAATGAGCAGTTCTTC. This codes for CASSSSGSSGGYNEQFF.

This chain uses TRBV5-4 with TRBJ2-7; D gene unclear. Trimming cost V 0 bases and J 3 bases, with 10 bases left between them. The CDR3 loop spans 14 amino acids. Germline values: CDR1 SGHNT, CDR2 YYREEE (reference sequence). CDR3 in amino acids: CASSLDRINYEQYF. CDR3 DNA sequence: TGTGCCAGCAGCTTGGACAGAATTAACTACGAGCAGTACTTC.

The genes are TRBV7-2 and TRBJ1-2; 7 nucleotides align to TRBD1. J was trimmed by 5 bases and V by 5 bases; bases with no gene match: 11. Germline CDR1 reads SGHTA; CDR2 reads FQGNSA. This CDR3 comprises 15 residues. The CDR3 region is CASSRPGQSRYGYTF. The CDR3 nucleotides are TGTGCCAGCAGCCGTCCGGGACAGTCGAGGTATGGCTACACCTTC.

The chain employs TRBV5-1 and TRBJ2-5; weak D call: TRBD1 (5 bases). CDR3 length: 14 amino acids. V was cut by 2 bases and J by 5 bases, with 13 bases left in between. Germline CDR1 and CDR2: SGHRS and YFSETQ. CDR3 sequence (DNA): TGCGCCAGCAGCTTTAACGACAGAACGGAGACCCAGTACTTC. It encodes CASSFNDRTETQYF.

The V call is TRBV18, the J call TRBJ1-6; 8 bases fit TRBD1. J lost 6 bases, V lost 3 bases, and 4 bases had no gene match. The length of the CDR3 is 15 residues. Germline V gives CDR1 KGHSH, CDR2 LQKENI. The CDR3 DNA reads TGTGCCAGCTCACCCTTTGGACAGGGTAATTCACCCCTCCACTTT. Amino acids: CASSPFGQGNSPLHF.

The chain has TRBV25-1 and TRBJ2-5; D is uncertain. Germline CDR1 reads MGHDK; CDR2 reads SYGVNS. The CDR3 covers 11 residues. The V gene lost 4 bases and the J gene lost 2 bases, with 2 bases spanning the gap. The CDR3 loop reads CASSAQETQYF. The CDR3, as DNA: TGTGCCAGCAGTGCACAAGAGACCCAGTACTTC.

The chain is built from TRBV5-1 and TRBJ1-4; tentative D call: TRBD1 (6 bases). Germline CDR1 is SGHRS and CDR2 is YFSETQ. Trimming removed 5 bases from V and 0 bases from J, with 11 bases in between. The CDR3 covers 15 residues. The CDR3 protein is CASSSGAATNEKLFF. The CDR3, as DNA: TGCGCCAGCAGTTCAGGGGCCGCAACTAATGAAAAACTGTTTTTT.

This clone occurred a few times. CDR3 residues: CASSSGQGFNEQYF. As DNA, the CDR3 is TGCGCCAGCAGCTCGGGACAGGGATTCAACGAGCAGTACTTC. This chain uses TRBV5-1 with TRBJ2-7; 9 positions match TRBD1. The CDR3 length is 14 residues. Germline CDR1 SGHRS, CDR2 YFSETQ. V shed 3 bases, J shed 5 bases, and the junction held 6 bases outside the gene matches.

V is TRBV6-5 and J is TRBJ2-2, with 9 bases aligning to TRBD1. With 5 bases clipped from V and 6 bases from J, the junction kept 7 bases outside the gene matches. The CDR3 has 15 amino acids. The V gene's germline CDR1 is MNHEY and CDR2 SVGAGI. CDR3 sequence: CASSSPGQGAGELFF. CDR3 sequence (DNA): TGTGCCAGCAGTAGTCCGGGACAGGGTGCCGGGGAGCTGTTTTTT.